The 10 T cell receptor beta chains listed next were all sequenced from one sample in a study of shared T cell receptors in the human thymus. Assay used: immunoSEQ multiplex PCR; TCRdb lists only in-frame clones, some missing. This table holds about 380,000 clones, approximately 95% found once. Sequencing was done on a sample of thymocytes. These receptors originate from a human donor.

The rearrangement joins TRBV2 to TRBJ2-1, with 9 bases identical to TRBD2. Germline values: CDR1 SNHLY, CDR2 FYNNEI. The V gene end was trimmed by 7 bases and the J gene end by 0 bases; junction bases not matched to a gene: 4. The CDR3 extends over 15 amino acids. CDR3 nucleotides: TGTGCCAGCAAAGGTAGCGGGAGCTCCTACAATGAGCAGTTCTTC. Protein sequence: CASKGSGSSYNEQFF.

The CDR3 nucleotides are TGTGCCAGCAGCATTGGAGGGAAGGAGACCCAGTACTTC. Protein sequence: CASSIGGKETQYF. V usage is TRBV11-2 and J usage is TRBJ2-5; D might be TRBD2 (6 bases). The germline V gene encodes CDR1 SGHAT and CDR2 FQNNGV. Deletions cut 5 bases from V and 5 bases from J, with 12 bases between. This CDR3 region has 13 residues.

The chain links TRBV9 to TRBJ2-3, with D perhaps TRBD1 (6 bases). In germline, CDR1 is SGDLS, CDR2 YYNGEE. The CDR3 spans 16 residues. Between the trimmed V and J ends, which lost 4 bases and 1 base, there was a span of 16 bases. The CDR3 coding sequence is TGTGCCAGCAGCACATTACAGGGACGGGGCACAGATACGCAGTATTTT. This codes for CASSTLQGRGTDTQYF.

The chain uses TRBV20-1 and TRBJ1-5, with 7 bases lining up with TRBD1. The V gene end was trimmed by 5 bases and the J gene end by 11 bases; junction bases not matched to a gene: 3. CDR3 size: 10 residues. Germline loops: CDR1 DFQATT, CDR2 SNEGSKA (reference sequence). In DNA, the CDR3 is TGCAGTGCTGGAGGGGGCTCCCAGCATTTT. It yields the protein CSAGGGSQHF.

This clone turned up a few times. This chain connects TRBV7-2 to TRBJ2-7; D uncertain. This CDR3 spans 13 amino acids. V lost 8 bases and J lost 7, with 18 bases in between. Germline CDR1 and CDR2: SGHTA and FQGNSA. Here the CDR3 DNA reads TGTGCCAGCCGGAACCCACCTTTACGGGAGCAGTACTTC. It is translated as CASRNPPLREQYF.

The rearrangement joins TRBV28 to TRBJ2-3, with 9 bases lining up with TRBD2. The CDR3 is made up of 18 amino acids. V trimming: 10 bases; J trimming: 0 bases; junction bases outside the gene matches: 17. CDR1 is MDHEN and CDR2 is SYDVKM in the germline V gene. Here the CDR3 reads CATQGLAGKRGSTDTQYF. CDR3 coding DNA: TGTGCCACCCAGGGTCTAGCGGGAAAAAGGGGCAGCACAGATACGCAGTATTTT.

CDR3 sequence: CASSSSPTSGTAGELFF. The CDR3 DNA is TGTGCCAGCAGTTCGAGCCCTACTAGCGGGACCGCCGGGGAGCTGTTTTTT. This chain links TRBV28 with TRBJ2-2, with 10 bases lining up with TRBD2. Germline V CDR1 and CDR2: MDHEN, SYDVKM. With 4 bases clipped from V and 6 bases from J, the junction kept 11 bases outside the gene matches. The CDR3 extends over 17 amino acids.

This rearrangement joins TRBV28 to TRBJ2-1; D may be TRBD1 (5 bases). CDR3 length equals 15 residues. The germline V gene has CDR1 MDHEN and CDR2 SYDVKM. V was trimmed by 3 bases and J by 0 bases, leaving 9 bases between them. The CDR3 DNA is TGTGCCAGCAGTTTGGGGCTCAGCTCCTACAATGAGCAGTTCTTC. Its translation: CASSLGLSSYNEQFF.

The rearrangement uses TRBV6-5 and TRBJ1-1, with a weak D call TRBD1 (5 bases). Trimming took off 2 bases at V and 5 bases at J, with 9 bases between the two ends. The length of the CDR3 is 13 residues. Germline V gene data show CDR1 as MNHEY and CDR2 as SVGAGI. CDR3 coding DNA: TGTGCCAGCAGTTACGGGGCCAAGACTGAAGCTTTCTTT. Protein product: CASSYGAKTEAFF.

The V call is TRBV4-2, the J call TRBJ2-5; D may be TRBD2 (6 bases). The J call could be wrong; TRBJ2-7 is a better fit for the DNA end. The CDR3 totals 14 residues. The germline V gene has CDR1 LGHNA and CDR2 YNFKEQ. CDR3 protein: CASSPRGTSYEQYF. The CDR3 DNA reads TGTGCCAGCAGCCCTAGAGGGACTTCCTACGAGCAGTACTTC.